These 20 T cell receptor beta chains were all obtained from the same sample, sequenced in a study of T cells in Graves' hyperthyroidism and ophthalmopathy. It was RNA transcripts that yielded the amplified TCR beta CDR3 regions. First-round RT-PCR targeting the TCR CDR3 was performed with the HTBI primer set. One entry per CDR3 protein results from TCRdb running MiXCR on the multiplex PCR reads. The table shows 250,000 to 300,000 distinct CDR3 sequences, with approximately 14% occurring only once. Material for sequencing was blood. Receptors were obtained from a woman in her fifties or sixties with Graves' hyperthyroidism that later progressed to Graves' ophthalmopathy.

This clonotype was seen at least ten times. The V call is TRBV7-2, the J call TRBJ1-2; no clear D gene. Looked up from germline, CDR1 is SGHTA and CDR2 is FQGNSA. V was shortened by 5 bases and J by 7 bases, with 11 bases between the two germline ends. The CDR3 loop spans 12 amino acids. The DNA of the CDR3 is TGTGCCAGCAGCCCAAAGGGCGGTGGCTACACCTTC. Translating gives CASSPKGGGYTF.

This clonotype was counted ten times or more. The rearrangement joins TRBV7-2 to TRBJ2-1; D may match TRBD1 or TRBD2 (5 bases each). Germline loops: CDR1 SGHTA, CDR2 FQGNSA. CDR3 length: 14 amino acids. V was shortened by 6 bases and J by 4 bases, with 13 bases between the two germline ends. CDR3 sequence: CASRGPATYNEQFF. DNA for the CDR3: TGTGCCAGCAGGGGACCGGCCACTTACAATGAGCAGTTCTTC.

This clonotype showed up many times. V gene TRBV9 combines with J gene TRBJ1-1; D call uncertain. V shed 0 bases and J shed 2 bases, with 8 bases lying between them. Germline-derived CDR1 and CDR2 are SGDLS and YYNGEE. The CDR3 covers 14 residues. The CDR3 region is CASSVGTENTEAFF. As DNA, the CDR3 is TGTGCCAGCAGCGTAGGTACCGAAAACACTGAAGCTTTCTTT.

This clonotype was seen at least ten times. The J gene is TRBJ2-7, the V gene TRBV6-6; 8 nucleotides match TRBD2. The CDR3 spans 15 residues. Germline V lookup: CDR1 MNHNY, CDR2 SVGAGI (reference sequence). The junction had 7 bases not matched to a gene; V was cut back by 2 bases and J by 4 bases. CDR3 DNA sequence: TGTGCCAGCAGTTACCGAGCGGGAGACTATTACGAGCAGTACTTC. It yields the protein CASSYRAGDYYEQYF.

This clonotype was counted many times. V and J are TRBV20-1 and TRBJ1-1; a weak D match, TRBD1 (6 bases). Between the trimmed V and J ends, which lost 0 bases and 0 bases, there was a span of 8 bases. Germline V CDR1 and CDR2: DFQATT, SNEGSKA (reference sequence). CDR3 length equals 14 residues. CDR3 in DNA: TGCAGTGCTAGAGACAGGGGTATGAACACTGAAGCTTTCTTT. Amino acids: CSARDRGMNTEAFF.

In this sample, this clonotype turned up a few times. The V and J genes are TRBV5-1 and TRBJ1-4, with 8 bases lining up with TRBD1. The length of the CDR3 is 15 residues. Per the germline V gene, CDR1 is SGHRS and CDR2 is YFSETQ. Trimming removed 2 bases from V and 3 bases from J; junction bases left unmatched: 3. Written as DNA, the CDR3 is TGCGCCAGCAGCTTTCAGGGGGCACCTAATGAAAAACTGTTTTTT. Translated, it gives CASSFQGAPNEKLFF.

This clonotype was seen repeatedly, ten times or more. CDR3 amino acids: CASSPDTLGAQYF. The CDR3, as DNA: TGTGCCAGCAGCCCGGACACCCTGGGGGCCCAGTACTTC. The rearrangement joins TRBV11-3 to TRBJ2-5; tentatively, D is TRBD1 or TRBD2 (5 bases each). V was shortened by 5 bases and J by 9 bases, with 16 bases between the two germline ends. The CDR3 covers 13 residues. In germline, CDR1 is SGHNT, CDR2 YENEEA.

This clonotype was observed many times. The chain joins TRBV6-1 to TRBJ1-1; D is ambiguous. The CDR3 is made up of 15 amino acids. The V end was cut by 4 bases, the J end by 0 bases, with 12 bases between. CDR1 is MNHNS, CDR2 SASEGT, per germline. CDR3: CASSVGRIMNTEAFF. The CDR3 DNA reads as TGTGCCAGCAGTGTTGGACGAATTATGAACACTGAAGCTTTCTTT.

This chain joins TRBV4-2 and TRBJ1-1, with D perhaps matching TRBD1 (5 bases). The CDR3 sequence is 17 residues long. V lost 0 bases, J lost 8 bases, and 22 bases lay in between. Germline-derived CDR1 and CDR2 are LGHNA and YNFKEQ. The CDR3 nucleotides are TGTGCCAGCAGCCAAGATTTAACTCCCCTGGGGCTCGCCGAAGCTTTCTTT. It specifies CASSQDLTPLGLAEAFF.

This clonotype was detected many times. The chain uses TRBV7-3 and TRBJ2-3, with 12 bases matching TRBD2. Germline V lookup: CDR1 SGHTA, CDR2 FQGTGA. Trimming cost V 5 bases and J 6 bases; bases outside gene matches: 6. The CDR3 length is 15 residues. CDR3 in DNA: TGTGCCAGCAGCCCTAGCGGGAGGGCCACGGATACGCAGTATTTT. Translated, it gives CASSPSGRATDTQYF.

Points on this clonotype: A much larger clone is a single base away; this may be a read error. The chain recombines TRBV28 with TRBJ1-1, with D possibly matching TRBD1 (5 bases). V lost 4 bases, J lost 9 bases, and 12 bases lay in between. Germline V lookup: CDR1 MDHEN, CDR2 SYDVKM. The length of the CDR3 is 12 residues. The CDR3 coding sequence is TGTGCCAGCAGTTCCGGGGGAGAAAAAGCTTTCTTT. Its translation: CASSSGGEKAFF.

There are many counts of this clonotype. V is TRBV27 and J is TRBJ2-2; no definite D call. Trimming pared 3 bases from V and 6 bases from J, leaving 8 bases between. The V gene's germline CDR1 is MNHEY and CDR2 SMNVEV (reference sequence). The CDR3 totals 13 residues. In nucleotides, the CDR3 is TGTGCCAGCAGTTTGTTAGGGTCCGGGGAGCTGTTTTTT. The encoded protein is CASSLLGSGELFF.

The rearrangement joins TRBV19 to TRBJ2-7; D perhaps matches TRBD2 (5 bases). The CDR3 is made up of 15 amino acids. V lost 3 bases and J lost 3, with 15 bases in between. From germline, CDR1 is LNHDA and CDR2 SQIVND (reference sequence). The CDR3, as DNA: TGTGCCAGTAGTATCAGAGGGTCAAGTATCTACGAGCAGTACTTC. It codes for CASSIRGSSIYEQYF.

In its sample, this clonotype was seen once. The chain couples TRBV7-9 to TRBJ2-3, with 7 nucleotides matching TRBD2. Trimming took 6 bases from V and 8 from J; bases not matched to a gene: 8. The CDR3 spans 13 residues. Germline CDR1 is SEHNR and CDR2 is FQNEAQ (reference sequence). CDR3: CASRPSGSGTQYF. The DNA for the CDR3 is TGTGCCAGCAGACCTAGCGGTAGCGGTACGCAGTATTTT. Using reference TRBV7-9 and TRBJ2-3 for the parts outside the CDR3, the full variable domain is DTGVSQNPRHKITKRGQNVTFRCDPISEHNRLYWYRQTLGQGPEFLTYFQNEAQLEKSRLLSDRFSAERPKGSFSTLEIQRTEQGDSAMYLCASRPSGSGTQYFGPGTRLTVL.

V usage is TRBV24-1 and J usage is TRBJ1-2; D ambiguous. This CDR3 is 14 amino acids long. The germline gives CDR1 KGHDR, CDR2 SFDVKD. Trimming pared 0 bases from V and 5 bases from J, leaving 9 bases between. The CDR3 spells CATSDLTASYGYTF. The CDR3 DNA follows: TGTGCCACCAGTGATTTGACAGCCTCTTATGGCTACACCTTC.

This clonotype was recorded at least ten times. This chain links TRBV2 with TRBJ2-3, with D possibly matching TRBD1 (5 bases). CDR3 length equals 14 residues. Germline-derived CDR1 and CDR2 are SNHLY and FYNNEI. The V gene lost 2 bases and the J gene lost 6 bases, with 12 bases spanning the gap. CDR3 loop: CASSETVAGDTQYF. The CDR3 coding sequence is TGTGCCAGCAGTGAAACAGTAGCAGGGGATACGCAGTATTTT.

This clonotype was seen only a few times. The V and J genes are TRBV29-1 and TRBJ1-1; D is uncertain. Trimming removed 3 bases from V and 5 bases from J, with 13 bases in between. This CDR3 has 13 residues. Germline CDR1 is SQVTM and CDR2 is ANQGSEA. The CDR3 spells CSVDAGRDTEAFF. The CDR3, as DNA: TGCAGCGTTGATGCGGGAAGGGATACTGAAGCTTTCTTT.

The J gene is TRBJ1-1, the V gene TRBV5-6; a weak D match, TRBD1 (6 bases). With 2 bases removed from V and 0 bases from J, the gap between germline ends came to 11 bases. Germline V gives CDR1 SGHDT, CDR2 YYEEEE. This CDR3 has 15 amino acids. CDR3 bases: TGTGCCAGCAGCTTACTTGACAGGTTGAACACTGAAGCTTTCTTT. Protein: CASSLLDRLNTEAFF.

The genes are TRBV5-5 and TRBJ1-1; no reliable D call. CDR3 length: 15 residues. Germline V gives CDR1 SGHKS, CDR2 YYEKEE (reference sequence). Trimming removed 2 bases from V and 3 bases from J, with 14 bases in between. CDR3 region: CASSFWDGSDTEAFF. In DNA form, the CDR3 reads TGTGCCAGCAGCTTTTGGGATGGTTCAGACACTGAAGCTTTCTTT. Using reference TRBV5-5 and TRBJ1-1 for the parts outside the CDR3, the full variable domain is DAGVTQSPTHLIKTRGQQVTLRCSPISGHKSVSWYQQVLGQGPQFIFQYYEKEERGRGNFPDRFSARQFPNYSSELNVNALLLGDSALYLCASSFWDGSDTEAFFGQGTRLTVV.

This clonotype was detected many times. The chain links TRBV29-1 to TRBJ2-7; D tentatively reads TRBD1 or TRBD2 (5 bases each). Looked up from germline, CDR1 is SQVTM and CDR2 is ANQGSEA. The CDR3 sequence is 14 residues long. Trimming removed 1 base at V and 3 bases at J, with 13 bases between. CDR3 bases: TGCAGCGTTGAAGGTTCGGGACGGCTCTACGAGCAGTACTTC. Protein: CSVEGSGRLYEQYF.